This T cell receptor (beta chain) was sequenced during a study of beta chain features in type 1 diabetes. Reverse transcribing all isolated RNA meant expressed TCRB transcripts were sequenced. Naive, central memory and regulatory T cell samples averaged around 4 million immunoSEQ reads each. Clones were sequenced by immunoSEQ multiplex PCR, and TCRdb holds only the in-frame ones, with some missing. The sample lists under 50,000 clones, under 65% seen once, with 2.1% in the top ten. This clone has just a few counts. Trimming took 3 bases from V and 5 from J; bases not matched to a gene: 14. Germline lookup yields CDR1 GTSNPN and CDR2 SVGIG (reference sequence). The CDR3 contains 16 residues.

The specimen was Tregs from blood. The receptor comes from a woman between 18 and 30 years old in good health. The chain joins TRBV30 to TRBJ2-3, with 7 bases identical to TRBD2. The CDR3 sequence is CAWRVRSTSVVDTQYF. CDR3 bases: TGTGCCTGGAGGGTTCGCTCCACTAGCGTCGTAGATACGCAGTATTTT.